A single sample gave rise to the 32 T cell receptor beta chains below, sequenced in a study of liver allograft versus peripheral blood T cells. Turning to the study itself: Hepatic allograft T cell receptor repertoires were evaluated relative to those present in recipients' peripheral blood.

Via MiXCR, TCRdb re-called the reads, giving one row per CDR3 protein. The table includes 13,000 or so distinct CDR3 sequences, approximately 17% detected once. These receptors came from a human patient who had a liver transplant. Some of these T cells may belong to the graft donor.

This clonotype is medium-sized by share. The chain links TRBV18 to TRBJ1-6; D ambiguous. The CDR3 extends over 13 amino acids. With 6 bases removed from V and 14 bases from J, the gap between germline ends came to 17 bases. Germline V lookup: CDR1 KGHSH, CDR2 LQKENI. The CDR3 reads CASSRSDSRSLHF. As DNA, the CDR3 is TGTGCCAGCTCCCGGAGCGACTCTAGGTCCCTCCACTTT.

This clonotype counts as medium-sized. CDR3 bases: TGTGCCAGCAGTGGCCGGGACGGAGAGAACACTGAAGCTTTCTTT. Translation gives CASSGRDGENTEAFF. This chain joins TRBV6-1 and TRBJ1-1, with a tentative D call TRBD1 (5 bases). The CDR3 sequence is 15 residues long. The germline V gene has CDR1 MNHNS and CDR2 SASEGT. Between the trimmed V and J ends, which lost 4 bases and 1 base, there was a span of 13 bases.

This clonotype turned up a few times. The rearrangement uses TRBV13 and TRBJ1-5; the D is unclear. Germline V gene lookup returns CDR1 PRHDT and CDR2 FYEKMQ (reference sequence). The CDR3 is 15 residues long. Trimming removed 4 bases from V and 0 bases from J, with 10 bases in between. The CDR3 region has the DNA TGTGCCAGCAGCTCGGGCGCCGGTAGCAATCAGCCCCAGCATTTT. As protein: CASSSGAGSNQPQHF.

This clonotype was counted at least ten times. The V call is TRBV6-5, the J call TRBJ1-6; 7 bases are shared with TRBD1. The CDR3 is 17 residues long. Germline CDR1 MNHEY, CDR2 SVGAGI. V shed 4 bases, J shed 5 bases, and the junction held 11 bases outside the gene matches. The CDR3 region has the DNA TGTGCCAGCAGTTCCGGCGGGGGGACAGAGAATAATTCACCCCTCCACTTT. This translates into CASSSGGGTENNSPLHF.

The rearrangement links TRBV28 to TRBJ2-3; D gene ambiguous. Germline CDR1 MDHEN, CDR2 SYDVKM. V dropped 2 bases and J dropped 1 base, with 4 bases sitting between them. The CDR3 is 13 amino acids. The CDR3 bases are TGTGCCAGCAGTTTACAGGGCACAGATACGCAGTATTTT. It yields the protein CASSLQGTDTQYF. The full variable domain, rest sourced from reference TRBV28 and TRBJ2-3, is DVKVTQSSRYLVKRTGEKVFLECVQDMDHENMFWYRQDPGLGLRLIYFSYDVKMKEKGDIPEGYSVSREKKERFSLILESASTNQTSMYLCASSLQGTDTQYFGPGTRLTVL.

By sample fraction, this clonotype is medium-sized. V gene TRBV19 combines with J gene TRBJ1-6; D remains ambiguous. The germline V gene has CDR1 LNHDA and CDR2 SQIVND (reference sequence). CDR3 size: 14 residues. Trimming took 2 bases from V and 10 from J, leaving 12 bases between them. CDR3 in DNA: TGTGCCAGTAGTATAACCGGTGTGGAGTCACCCCTCCACTTT. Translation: CASSITGVESPLHF. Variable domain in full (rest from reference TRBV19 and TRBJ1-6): DGGITQSPKYLFRKEGQNVTLSCEQNLNHDAMYWYRQDPGQGLRLIYYSQIVNDFQKGDIAEGYSVSREKKESFPLTVTSAQKNPTAFYLCASSITGVESPLHFGNGTRLTVT.

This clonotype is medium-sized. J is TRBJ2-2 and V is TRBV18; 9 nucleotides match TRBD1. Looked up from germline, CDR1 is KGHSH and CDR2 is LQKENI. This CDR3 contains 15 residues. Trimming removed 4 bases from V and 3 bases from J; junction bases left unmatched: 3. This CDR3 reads CASSQRTGDTGELFF. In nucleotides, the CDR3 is TGTGCCAGCTCACAAAGGACAGGGGACACCGGGGAGCTGTTTTTT.

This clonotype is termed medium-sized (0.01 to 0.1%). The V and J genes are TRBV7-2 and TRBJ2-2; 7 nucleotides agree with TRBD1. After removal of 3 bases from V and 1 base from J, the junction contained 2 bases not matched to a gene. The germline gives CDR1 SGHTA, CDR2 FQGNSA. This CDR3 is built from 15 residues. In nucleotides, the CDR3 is TGTGCCAGCAGCTTTCGGACAGGGAACACCGGGGAGCTGTTTTTT. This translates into CASSFRTGNTGELFF.

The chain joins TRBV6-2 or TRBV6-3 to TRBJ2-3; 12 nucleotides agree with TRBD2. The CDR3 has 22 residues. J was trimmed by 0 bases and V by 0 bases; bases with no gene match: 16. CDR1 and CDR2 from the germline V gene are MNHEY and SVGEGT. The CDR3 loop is CASSYSTGPSGGVQGSTDTQYF. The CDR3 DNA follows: TGTGCCAGCAGTTACTCGACGGGACCTAGCGGGGGGGTCCAAGGCAGCACAGATACGCAGTATTTT.

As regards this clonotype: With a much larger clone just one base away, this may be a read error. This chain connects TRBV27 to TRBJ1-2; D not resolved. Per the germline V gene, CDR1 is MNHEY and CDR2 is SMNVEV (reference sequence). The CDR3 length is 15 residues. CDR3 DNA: TGTACCAGCAGTTTATTGGACGGGCAGGTGGCGGGCTACACCTTC. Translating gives CTSSLLDGQVAGYTF.

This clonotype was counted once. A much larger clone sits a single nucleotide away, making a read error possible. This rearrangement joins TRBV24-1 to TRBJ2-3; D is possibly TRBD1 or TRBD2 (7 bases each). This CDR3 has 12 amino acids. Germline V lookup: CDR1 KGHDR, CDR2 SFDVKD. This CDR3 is CSTSDPGGAQYF. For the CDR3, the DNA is TGTTCCACCAGTGATCCAGGGGGGGCGCAGTATTTT.

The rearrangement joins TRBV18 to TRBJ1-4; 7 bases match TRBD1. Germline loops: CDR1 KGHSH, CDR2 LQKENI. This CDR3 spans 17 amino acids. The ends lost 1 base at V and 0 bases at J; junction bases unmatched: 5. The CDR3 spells CASSPLRQGTTNEKLFF. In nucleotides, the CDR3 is TGTGCCAGCTCACCACTTCGACAGGGAACAACTAATGAAAAACTGTTTTTT.

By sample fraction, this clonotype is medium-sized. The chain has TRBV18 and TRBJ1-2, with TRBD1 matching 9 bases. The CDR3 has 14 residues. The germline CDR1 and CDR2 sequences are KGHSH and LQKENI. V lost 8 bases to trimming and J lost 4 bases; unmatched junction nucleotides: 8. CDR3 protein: CASSSDRGGYGYTF. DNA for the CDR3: TGTGCCAGCAGCTCGGACAGGGGAGGCTATGGCTACACCTTC.

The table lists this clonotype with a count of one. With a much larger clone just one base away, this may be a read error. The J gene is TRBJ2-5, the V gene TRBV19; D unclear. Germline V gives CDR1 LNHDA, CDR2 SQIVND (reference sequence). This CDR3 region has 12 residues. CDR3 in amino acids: CVSSIDPETQYF. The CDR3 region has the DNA TGTGTCAGTAGTATAGACCCGGAGACCCAGTACTTC.

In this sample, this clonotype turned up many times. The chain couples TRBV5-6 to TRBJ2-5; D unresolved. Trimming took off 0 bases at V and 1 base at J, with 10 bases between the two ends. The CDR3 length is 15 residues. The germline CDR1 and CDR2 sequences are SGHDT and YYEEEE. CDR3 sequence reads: CASSLGPKPQETQYF. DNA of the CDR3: TGTGCCAGCAGCTTGGGTCCGAAACCCCAAGAGACCCAGTACTTC. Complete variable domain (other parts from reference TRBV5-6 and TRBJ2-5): DAGVTQSPTHLIKTRGQQVTLRCSPKSGHDTVSWYQQALGQGPQFIFQYYEEEERQRGNFPDRFSGHQFPNYSSELNVNALLLGDSALYLCASSLGPKPQETQYFGPGTRLLVL.

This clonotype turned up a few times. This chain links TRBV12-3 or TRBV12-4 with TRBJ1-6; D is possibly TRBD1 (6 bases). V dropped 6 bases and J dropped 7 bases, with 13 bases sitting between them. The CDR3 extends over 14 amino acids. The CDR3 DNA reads TGTGCCAGCAGCATACAGGGTAGAAATTCACCCCTCCACTTT. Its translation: CASSIQGRNSPLHF.

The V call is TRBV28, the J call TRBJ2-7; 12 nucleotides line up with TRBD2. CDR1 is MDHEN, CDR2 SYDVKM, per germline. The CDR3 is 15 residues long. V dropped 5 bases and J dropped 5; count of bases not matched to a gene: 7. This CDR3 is CASSPSGRAKDEQYF. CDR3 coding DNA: TGTGCCAGCAGTCCTAGCGGGAGGGCCAAGGACGAGCAGTACTTC.

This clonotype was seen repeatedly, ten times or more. This CDR3 reads CASSVADRTAPLHF. DNA of the CDR3: TGTGCCAGCAGCGTAGCGGATAGGACCGCACCCCTCCACTTT. The chain uses TRBV9 and TRBJ1-6; D gene unclear. Germline CDR1 reads SGDLS; CDR2 reads YYNGEE. V gave up 0 bases and J gave up 11 bases, with 12 bases separating them. The CDR3 is 14 amino acids. The full variable domain, in which reference TRBV9 and TRBJ1-6 provide the parts outside the CDR3, is DSGVTQTPKHLITATGQRVTLRCSPRSGDLSVYWYQQSLDQGLQFLIQYYNGEERAKGNILERFSAQQFPDLHSELNLSSLELGDSALYFCASSVADRTAPLHFGNGTRLTVT.

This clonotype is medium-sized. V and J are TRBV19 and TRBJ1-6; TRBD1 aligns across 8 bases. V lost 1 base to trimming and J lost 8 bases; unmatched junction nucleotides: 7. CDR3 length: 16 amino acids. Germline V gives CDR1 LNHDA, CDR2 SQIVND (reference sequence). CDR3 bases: TGTGCCAGTAGTATAGCCCTGGACAGGGTGCATTCACCCCTCCACTTT. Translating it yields CASSIALDRVHSPLHF.

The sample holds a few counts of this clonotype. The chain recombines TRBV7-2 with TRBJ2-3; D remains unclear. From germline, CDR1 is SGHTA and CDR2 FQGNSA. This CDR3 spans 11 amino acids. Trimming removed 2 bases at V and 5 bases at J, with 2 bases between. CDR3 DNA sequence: TGTGCCAGCAGCTTAAAAGATACGCAGTATTTT. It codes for CASSLKDTQYF.

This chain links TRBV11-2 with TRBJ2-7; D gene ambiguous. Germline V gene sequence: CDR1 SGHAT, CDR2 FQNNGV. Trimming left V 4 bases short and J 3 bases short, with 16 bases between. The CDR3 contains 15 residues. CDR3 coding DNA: TGTGCCAGCAGCTCTCTCGTCGGAAAGGGCTACGAGCAGTACTTC. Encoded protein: CASSSLVGKGYEQYF.

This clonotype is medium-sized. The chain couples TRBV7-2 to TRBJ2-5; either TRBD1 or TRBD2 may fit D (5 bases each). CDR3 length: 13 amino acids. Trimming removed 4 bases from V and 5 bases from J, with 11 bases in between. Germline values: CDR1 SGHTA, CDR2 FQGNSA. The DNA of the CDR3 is TGTGCCAGCAGCTCGGGATGGGGGGAGACCCAGTACTTC. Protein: CASSSGWGETQYF. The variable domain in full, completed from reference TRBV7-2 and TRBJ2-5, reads GAGVSQSPSNKVTEKGKDVELRCDPISGHTALYWYRQSLGQGLEFLIYFQGNSAPDKSGLPSDRFSAERTGGSVSTLTIQRTQQEDSAVYLCASSSGWGETQYFGPGTRLLVL.

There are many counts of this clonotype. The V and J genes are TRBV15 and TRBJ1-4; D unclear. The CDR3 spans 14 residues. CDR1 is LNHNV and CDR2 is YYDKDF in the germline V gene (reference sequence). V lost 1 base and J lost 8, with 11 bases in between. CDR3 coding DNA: TGTGCCACCAGCAGAGCAGAGACCATAGAAAAACTGTTTTTT. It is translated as CATSRAETIEKLFF.

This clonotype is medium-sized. This CDR3 reads CASSFRVNNEQFF. The DNA of the CDR3 is TGTGCCAGCAGCTTCCGGGTTAACAATGAGCAGTTCTTC. The rearrangement links TRBV13 to TRBJ2-1; no firm D call. V lost 3 bases, J lost 5 bases, and 8 bases lay in between. This CDR3 is 13 amino acids long. The germline CDR1 and CDR2 sequences are PRHDT and FYEKMQ (reference sequence). The whole variable domain, remainder taken from reference TRBV13 and TRBJ2-1, is AAGVIQSPRHLIKEKRETATLKCYPIPRHDTVYWYQQGPGQDPQFLISFYEKMQSDKGSIPDRFSAQQFSDYHSELNMSSLELGDSALYFCASSFRVNNEQFFGPGTRLTVL.

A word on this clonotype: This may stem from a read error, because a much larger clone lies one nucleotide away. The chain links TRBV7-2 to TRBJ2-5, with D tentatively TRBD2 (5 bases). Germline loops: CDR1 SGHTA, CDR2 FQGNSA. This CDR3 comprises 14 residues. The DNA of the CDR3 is TGTGCCAGCAACTTAAGGCGGAGCGGAGAGACCCAGTACTTC. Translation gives CASNLRRSGETQYF.

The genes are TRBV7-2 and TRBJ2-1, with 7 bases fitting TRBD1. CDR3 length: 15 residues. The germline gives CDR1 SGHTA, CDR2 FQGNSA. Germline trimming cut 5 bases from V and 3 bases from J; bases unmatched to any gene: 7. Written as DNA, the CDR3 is TGTGCCAGCAGCCTAAACAGGGGCCTCTACAATGAGCAGTTCTTC. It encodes CASSLNRGLYNEQFF.

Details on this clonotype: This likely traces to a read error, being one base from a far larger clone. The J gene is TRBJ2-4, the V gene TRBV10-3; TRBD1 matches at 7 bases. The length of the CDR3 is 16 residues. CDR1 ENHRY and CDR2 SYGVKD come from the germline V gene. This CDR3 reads CASRVEGALAKNIHYF. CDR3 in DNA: TGTGCCAGCAGAGTAGAGGGGGCCCTAGCCAAAAACATTCATTACTTC.

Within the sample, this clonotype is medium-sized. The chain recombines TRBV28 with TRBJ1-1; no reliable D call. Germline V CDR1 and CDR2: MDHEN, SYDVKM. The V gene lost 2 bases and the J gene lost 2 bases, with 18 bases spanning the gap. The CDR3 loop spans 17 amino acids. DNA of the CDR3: TGTGCCAGCAGTTTAAGTGAGCTAATCTGGCCTAACACTGAAGCTTTCTTT. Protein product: CASSLSELIWPNTEAFF.

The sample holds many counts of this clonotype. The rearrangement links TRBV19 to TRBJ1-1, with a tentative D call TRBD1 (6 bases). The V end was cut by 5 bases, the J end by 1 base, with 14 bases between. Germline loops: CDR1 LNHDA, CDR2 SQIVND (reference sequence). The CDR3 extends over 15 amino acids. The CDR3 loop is CASSVSGVWNTEAFF. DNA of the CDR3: TGTGCCAGTAGTGTGTCAGGGGTATGGAACACTGAAGCTTTCTTT.

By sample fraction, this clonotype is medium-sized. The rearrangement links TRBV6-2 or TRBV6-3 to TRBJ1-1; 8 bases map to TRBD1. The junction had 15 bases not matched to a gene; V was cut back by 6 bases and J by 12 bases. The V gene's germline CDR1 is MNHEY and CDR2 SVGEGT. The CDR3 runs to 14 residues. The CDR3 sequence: CASSPGTGKRGTFF. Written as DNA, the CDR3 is TGTGCCAGCAGCCCCGGGACAGGAAAACGTGGGACTTTCTTT.

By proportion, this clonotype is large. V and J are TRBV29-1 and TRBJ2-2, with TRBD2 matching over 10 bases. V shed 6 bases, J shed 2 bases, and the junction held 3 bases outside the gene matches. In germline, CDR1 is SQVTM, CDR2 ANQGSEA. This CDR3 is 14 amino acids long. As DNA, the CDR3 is TGCAGCGTCCAACTAGCGGGAAACACCGGGGAGCTGTTTTTT. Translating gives CSVQLAGNTGELFF.

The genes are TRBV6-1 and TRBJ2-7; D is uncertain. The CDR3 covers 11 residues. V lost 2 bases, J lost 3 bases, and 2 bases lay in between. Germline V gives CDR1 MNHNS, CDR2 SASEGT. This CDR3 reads CASSENYEQYF. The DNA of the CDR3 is TGTGCCAGCAGTGAAAACTACGAGCAGTACTTC.